These T cell receptor beta chains were read from a single sample in a study of cytomegalovirus exposure and HLA in healthy donors. Sequenced by immunoSEQ multiplex PCR; TCRdb stores in-frame clones only, minus some. This sample carries about 60,000 clones, roughly 80% of them seen once, and the ten largest clones take roughly 3.3%. Input material: PBMCs. The receptors here all came from a middle-aged woman in good health and CMV-seropositive. Both conserved end residues are part of each CDR3. Each record gives: J gene, clone size, V gene, D gene, CDR3 protein, CDR3 DNA. A D gene is named only where the DNA matches it firmly. Part of the rows lack a size; the others show once, few, many or a class for expanded clones.

j_call: TRBJ2-1; clone_size: -; v_call: TRBV15; d_call: -; cdr3_aa: CATSRVATPGNEQFF; cdr3_nt: TGTGCCACCAGCAGAGTTGCGACCCCAGGCAATGAGCAGTTCTTC
j_call: TRBJ1-2; clone_size: -; v_call: TRBV25-1; d_call: -; cdr3_aa: CASSEYRGYGYTF; cdr3_nt: TGTGCCAGCAGTGAATATCGGGGCTATGGCTACACCTTC
j_call: TRBJ2-5; clone_size: -; v_call: TRBV7-2; d_call: -; cdr3_aa: CASSPDIRDIYF; cdr3_nt: TGTGCCAGCAGCCCCGATATCCGGGACATATACTTC
j_call: TRBJ1-2; clone_size: -; v_call: TRBV19; d_call: -; cdr3_aa: CASSIVAVGTGANYGYTF; cdr3_nt: TGTGCCAGTAGTATAGTGGCGGTGGGAACAGGAGCTAACTATGGCTACACCTTC
j_call: TRBJ2-3; clone_size: once; v_call: TRBV6-6; d_call: TRBD1; cdr3_aa: CASRFGTGKDTQYF; cdr3_nt: TGTGCCAGCAGATTCGGGACAGGAAAGGATACGCAGTATTTT
j_call: TRBJ1-4; clone_size: -; v_call: TRBV10-3; d_call: -; cdr3_aa: CAISEDSHEKLFF; cdr3_nt: TGTGCCATCAGTGAGGACAGCCATGAAAAACTGTTTTTT
j_call: TRBJ2-1; clone_size: -; v_call: TRBV6-5; d_call: TRBD1; cdr3_aa: CASSYTGTGGHNEQFF; cdr3_nt: TGTGCCAGCAGTTACACCGGGACAGGGGGTCACAATGAGCAGTTCTTC
j_call: TRBJ2-7; clone_size: -; v_call: TRBV5-5; d_call: -; cdr3_aa: CASIGGPSFYEQYF; cdr3_nt: TGTGCCAGCATCGGCGGGCCCTCCTTCTACGAGCAGTACTTC
j_call: TRBJ1-1; clone_size: -; v_call: TRBV28; d_call: TRBD1; cdr3_aa: CASSRPGDRQNTEAFF; cdr3_nt: TGTGCCAGCAGTCGCCCGGGGGACAGGCAAAACACTGAAGCTTTCTTT
j_call: TRBJ2-2; clone_size: -; v_call: TRBV7-9; d_call: -; cdr3_aa: CASSLSVGELFF; cdr3_nt: TGTGCCAGCAGCTTATCGGTCGGGGAGCTGTTTTTT
j_call: TRBJ1-3; clone_size: few; v_call: TRBV9; d_call: -; cdr3_aa: CASSALSGSSGNTIYF; cdr3_nt: TGTGCCAGCAGCGCCCTAAGCGGCTCCTCTGGAAACACCATATATTTT
j_call: TRBJ1-2; clone_size: -; v_call: TRBV10-3; d_call: -; cdr3_aa: CATAGGVSYGYTF; cdr3_nt: TGTGCCACCGCGGGGGGGGTCAGCTATGGCTACACCTTC
j_call: TRBJ2-7; clone_size: once; v_call: TRBV7-8; d_call: -; cdr3_aa: CASSLGAGRTPYEQYF; cdr3_nt: TGTGCCAGCAGCTTAGGGGCAGGACGGACACCCTACGAGCAGTACTTC
j_call: TRBJ1-2; clone_size: -; v_call: TRBV2; d_call: -; cdr3_aa: CASSEAGRIYGYTF; cdr3_nt: TGTGCCAGCAGTGAAGCGGGGCGGATCTATGGCTACACCTTC
j_call: TRBJ2-7; clone_size: -; v_call: TRBV6-5; d_call: TRBD2; cdr3_aa: CASSLRGAYEQYF; cdr3_nt: TGTGCCAGCAGTTTGCGGGGGGCCTACGAGCAGTACTTC
j_call: TRBJ2-5; clone_size: -; v_call: TRBV2; d_call: TRBD2; cdr3_aa: CASSVSLAGVQETQYF; cdr3_nt: TGTGCCAGCAGTGTCTCCTTAGCGGGGGTACAAGAGACCCAGTACTTC
j_call: TRBJ1-2; clone_size: -; v_call: TRBV5-1; d_call: TRBD1; cdr3_aa: CASRTGQGDYGYTF; cdr3_nt: TGCGCCAGCAGGACGGGACAGGGGGACTATGGCTACACCTTC
j_call: TRBJ2-7; clone_size: -; v_call: TRBV5-1; d_call: -; cdr3_aa: CASSLGGRDYEQYF; cdr3_nt: TGCGCCAGCAGCTTGGGAGGCAGGGACTACGAGCAGTACTTC
j_call: TRBJ2-1; clone_size: -; v_call: TRBV7-2; d_call: -; cdr3_aa: CASSSMGAPYNEQFF; cdr3_nt: TGTGCCAGCAGCTCAATGGGGGCGCCGTATAATGAGCAGTTCTTC
j_call: TRBJ1-6; clone_size: -; v_call: TRBV6-1; d_call: -; cdr3_aa: CASSEAPRARNSPLHF; cdr3_nt: TGTGCCAGCAGTGAAGCGCCCAGGGCCCGGAATTCACCCCTCCACTTT
j_call: TRBJ1-4; clone_size: -; v_call: TRBV2; d_call: -; cdr3_aa: CASILGNNEKLFF; cdr3_nt: TGTGCCAGCATCCTGGGCAATAATGAAAAACTGTTTTTT
j_call: TRBJ2-6; clone_size: -; v_call: TRBV13; d_call: TRBD1; cdr3_aa: CASSPAGTGGSGANVLTF; cdr3_nt: TGTGCCAGCAGCCCGGCCGGGACAGGGGGGTCTGGGGCCAACGTCCTGACTTTC
j_call: TRBJ2-1; clone_size: few; v_call: TRBV10-2; d_call: -; cdr3_aa: CAAGLSSYNEQFF; cdr3_nt: TGCGCCGCCGGGTTAAGCTCCTACAATGAGCAGTTCTTC
j_call: TRBJ2-5; clone_size: -; v_call: TRBV11-2; d_call: TRBD1; cdr3_aa: CASSSLPGQGRETQYF; cdr3_nt: TGTGCCAGCAGCTCCCTACCGGGACAGGGGAGGGAGACCCAGTACTTC
j_call: TRBJ1-2; clone_size: -; v_call: TRBV15; d_call: -; cdr3_aa: CATSRERGGYTF; cdr3_nt: TGTGCCACCAGCAGAGAACGAGGGGGCTACACCTTC
j_call: TRBJ2-5; clone_size: -; v_call: TRBV9; d_call: TRBD1; cdr3_aa: CASSPGTGLYQETQYF; cdr3_nt: TGTGCCAGCAGCCCTGGGACAGGCTTGTACCAAGAGACCCAGTACTTC
j_call: TRBJ1-2; clone_size: few; v_call: TRBV9; d_call: -; cdr3_aa: CASSGTAQPSHGYTF; cdr3_nt: TGTGCCAGCAGCGGGACAGCACAGCCATCTCATGGCTACACCTTC
j_call: TRBJ2-3; clone_size: -; v_call: TRBV9; d_call: -; cdr3_aa: CASSWSWRVHADTQYF; cdr3_nt: TGTGCCAGCAGCTGGTCATGGCGGGTTCACGCAGATACGCAGTATTTT
j_call: TRBJ1-3; clone_size: -; v_call: TRBV6-6; d_call: TRBD1; cdr3_aa: CASSSGTGVGNTIYF; cdr3_nt: TGTGCCAGCAGTTCCGGGACAGGGGTTGGAAACACCATATATTTT
j_call: TRBJ1-2; clone_size: once; v_call: TRBV6-7; d_call: -; cdr3_aa: CASSFPSVLASGYTF; cdr3_nt: TGTGCCAGCAGTTTCCCGTCCGTCCTCGCGAGTGGCTACACCTTC
j_call: TRBJ2-1; clone_size: -; v_call: TRBV7-9; d_call: TRBD1; cdr3_aa: CASRPTGTGRNEQFF; cdr3_nt: TGTGCCAGCAGACCGACCGGGACAGGGCGAAATGAGCAGTTCTTC
j_call: TRBJ2-7; clone_size: -; v_call: TRBV4-1; d_call: TRBD1; cdr3_aa: CASSSSRDRGNEQYF; cdr3_nt: TGCGCCAGCAGCTCGAGCCGGGACAGGGGGAACGAGCAGTACTTC
j_call: TRBJ2-2; clone_size: -; v_call: TRBV29-1; d_call: -; cdr3_aa: CSVDGRGPGELFF; cdr3_nt: TGCAGCGTTGACGGTAGGGGTCCCGGGGAGCTGTTTTTT
j_call: TRBJ2-5; clone_size: -; v_call: TRBV2; d_call: TRBD2; cdr3_aa: CASQATRGGFPQETQYF; cdr3_nt: TGTGCCAGCCAGGCGACGCGGGGGGGCTTCCCCCAAGAGACCCAGTACTTC
j_call: TRBJ1-6; clone_size: few; v_call: TRBV6-5; d_call: -; cdr3_aa: CASRAGVEHSPLHF; cdr3_nt: TGTGCCAGCAGAGCCGGAGTGGAGCATTCACCCCTCCACTTT